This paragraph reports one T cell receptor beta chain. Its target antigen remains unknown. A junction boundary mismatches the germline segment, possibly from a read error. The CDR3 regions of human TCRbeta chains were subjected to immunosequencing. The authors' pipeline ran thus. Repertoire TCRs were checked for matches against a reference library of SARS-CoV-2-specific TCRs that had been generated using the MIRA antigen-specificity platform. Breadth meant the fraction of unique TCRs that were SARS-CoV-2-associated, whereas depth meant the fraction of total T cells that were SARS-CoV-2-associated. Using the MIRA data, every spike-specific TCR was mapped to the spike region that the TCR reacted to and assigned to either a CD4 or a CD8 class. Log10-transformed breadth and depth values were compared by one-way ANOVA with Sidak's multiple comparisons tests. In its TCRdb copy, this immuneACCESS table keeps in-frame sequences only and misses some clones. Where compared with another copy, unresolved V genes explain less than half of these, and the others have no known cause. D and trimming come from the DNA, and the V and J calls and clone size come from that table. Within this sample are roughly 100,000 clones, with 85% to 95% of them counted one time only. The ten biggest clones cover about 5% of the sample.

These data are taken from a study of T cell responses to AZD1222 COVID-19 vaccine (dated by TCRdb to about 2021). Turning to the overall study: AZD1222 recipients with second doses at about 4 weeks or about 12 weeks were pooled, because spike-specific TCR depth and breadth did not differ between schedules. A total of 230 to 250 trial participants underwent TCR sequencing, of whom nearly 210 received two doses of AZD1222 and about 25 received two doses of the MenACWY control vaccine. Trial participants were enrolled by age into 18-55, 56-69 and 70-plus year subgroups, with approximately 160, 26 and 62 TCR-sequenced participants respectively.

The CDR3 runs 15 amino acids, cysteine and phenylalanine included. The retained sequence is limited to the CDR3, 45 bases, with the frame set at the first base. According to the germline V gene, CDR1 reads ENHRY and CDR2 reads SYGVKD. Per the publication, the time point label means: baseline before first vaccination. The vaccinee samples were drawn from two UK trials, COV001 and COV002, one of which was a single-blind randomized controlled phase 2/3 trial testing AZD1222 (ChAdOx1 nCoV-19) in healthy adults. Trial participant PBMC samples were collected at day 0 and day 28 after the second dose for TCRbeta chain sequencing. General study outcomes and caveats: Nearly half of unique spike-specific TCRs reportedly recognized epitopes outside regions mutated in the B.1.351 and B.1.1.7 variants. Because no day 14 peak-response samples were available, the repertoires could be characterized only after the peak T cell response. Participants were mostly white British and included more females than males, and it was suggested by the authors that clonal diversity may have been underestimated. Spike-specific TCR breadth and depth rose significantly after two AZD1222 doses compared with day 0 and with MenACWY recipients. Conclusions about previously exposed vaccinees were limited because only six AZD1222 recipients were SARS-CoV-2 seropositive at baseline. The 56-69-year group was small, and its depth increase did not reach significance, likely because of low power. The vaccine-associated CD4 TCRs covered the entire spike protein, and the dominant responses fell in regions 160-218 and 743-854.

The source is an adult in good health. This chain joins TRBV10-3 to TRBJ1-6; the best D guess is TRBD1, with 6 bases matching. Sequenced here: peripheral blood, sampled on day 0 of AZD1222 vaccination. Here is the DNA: TGTGCCATCAGTGAACCGGGACAAAGAAATTCTCCCCTCCACTTT. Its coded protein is CAISEPGQRNSPLHF.